This TCR beta chain was documented in a study of blood T cell repertoires in COVID-19. Overall study context: Acute and convalescent COVID-19 samples came from the United States, Italy and Spain. T cells, B-cell-depleted T cells, or PBMCs supplied cDNA or gDNA.

The germline CDR1 and CDR2 sequences are SNHLY and FYNNEI. V lost 9 bases and J lost 4; bases outside the gene matches: 9. The CDR3 sequence is 13 residues long. Per the original data handling: From reference gene primer amplification, estimates of nucleated cell counts were derived. TCRdb's copy holds only in-frame clones and misses some; the assay was immunoSEQ multiplex PCR. V, J and clone size are those of that table, while D and trimming were read from the DNA. The sample records 200,000 to 300,000 clones, 82% being singletons. Sequenced sample: peripheral blood. This TCR was recovered from a woman in her fifties or sixties with active or convalescent COVID-19. This chain joins TRBV2 and TRBJ2-7; 7 bases are a match to TRBD1. The CDR3 sequence is CASEPDRTYEQYF. Here the CDR3 DNA reads TGTGCCAGTGAACCGGACAGGACGTACGAGCAGTACTTC. Drawing the rest from reference TRBV2 and TRBJ2-7, the complete variable domain is EPEVTQTPSHQVTQMGQEVILRCVPISNHLYFYWYRQILGQKVEFLVSFYNNEISEKSEIFDDQFSVERPDGSNFTLKIRSTKLEDSAMYFCASEPDRTYEQYFGPGTRLTVT.